This T cell receptor (beta chain) derives from a study of shared clonotypes between healthy human individuals (dated by TCRdb to the early 2020s). With regard to the full study: The cohort comprised a couple of women and a few men aged 18 to 49 years. For each donor, CD4 naive and CD4 memory were each run on three plates, CD8 naive on two plates, and CD8 memory on one plate. The study deeply sequenced blood TCR repertoires of about 5 healthy adults to estimate repertoire size and the extent of clonotype sharing between individuals. To increase sequencing depth and limit assay-specific biases, different laboratories used diverse techniques to prepare libraries and sequence TCR repertoires. Between about 0.94 and 10 billion PBMCs per donor were obtained by leukapheresis. Paper-wide results and their limitations: Across a handful of donors, about 5% of naive CD4, 3.5% of naive CD8, around 2.1% of memory CD4, and under 0.45% of memory CD8 clonotypes were shared. Based on pairwise subsampling, the degree of clonotype sharing among donors was expected to be affected by sequencing depth. Rarefaction of sorted-subset datasets indicated incomplete sequencing despite the large sequencing depth. The genetic and exposure-history diversity represented was limited by the small number of donors. Sampling was restricted to blood, and TCR repertoires in tissues likely differ from the TCR repertoires found in blood. Naive subsets generally had larger estimated clonotype richness than memory subsets. Higher generation probabilities were observed for clonotypes shared by all four sorted-subset donors than for non-shared clonotypes.

The donors were healthy, HIV-negative adults who had no recently reported acute infections or vaccinations. Every donor was a Caucasian adult living in Nashville, Tennessee, USA. CD4+ T cells were enriched by magnetic negative selection; naive cells were then positively selected on CD45RA, and the negative fraction formed the memory subset. After blood collection by leukapheresis, PBMCs were isolated using Ficoll-Histopaque density gradient centrifugation and then cryopreserved in the vapor phase of liquid nitrogen. Analytical flow cytometry was used to check the purity and quantity of each magnetically sorted T cell population. Genomic DNA was isolated from each sorted fraction and quantified by UV absorbance on a Nanodrop 2000c. The V end loses 2 bases and the J end loses 2 bases, and a stretch of 6 bases separates them. The CDR3 runs 13 residues from the cysteine to the phenylalanine. Left in the record is the CDR3 DNA by itself, 39 bases read in frame from the first base. In the germline V gene, CDR1 corresponds to MNHNS and CDR2 to SASEGT.

Using the deep immunoSEQ assay, multiplex PCR amplified TCR CDR3 regions from genomic DNA. For each cell subset, the extracted genomic DNA was distributed evenly across all wells of several immunoSEQ 96-well plates, and each plate served as one replicate. For sorted subsets, around 0.2 ug of genomic DNA, equivalent to roughly 30,000 T cell genomes, went into each replicate PCR. Purified libraries were measured with a Qubit 3.0 fluorometer, size-checked on a Bioanalyzer 2100, and measured again with the KAPA Library Quantification kit. A separate single-read 150-cycle Illumina NextSeq 550 flow cell was used to sequence each immunoSEQ 96-well plate. On the authors' methods: Because only junctional sequences without quality scores were contained in the immunoSEQ output, filtering matching that applied to full-length reads could not be performed. Sequences were annotated with PyIR, a Python wrapper for IgBLAST v1.9, using IMGT germline references to assign V/J genes and CDR3. Reads were filtered out if the reads had weak V/J assignments (E-value above 1e-6), no CDR3, stop codons, out-of-frame junctions, or ambiguous translated residues. V3J clonotypes were defined by identical inferred V gene, J gene, and CDR3 amino acid sequence. To compute the percentage overlap between repertoires, the number of shared unique clonotypes was divided by the size of the smaller repertoire. RTK rarefaction, the Chao1 estimator, and Recon v2.1 estimates of unobserved clonotypes were used to assess repertoire richness. OLGA was used to compute generation probabilities for all TCRbeta clonotypes that the gDNA method yielded from a few donors. Drawn from immuneACCESS, this table holds only the in-frame rearrangements with V and J called that TCRdb kept. Clones are partly lost; checked studies trace under half to an unresolved V gene and leave the rest unexplained. The V and J calls and clone size come from that table; D and trimming were worked out from the DNA. Here the sample has about 600,000 clones; more than 95% occur a single time. The top ten clones comprise 0.057% of the sample.

To note about this clone: This receptor's antigen is unknown. No base qualities exist here, and no much larger clone lies one base off it.

This chain joins TRBV6-1 to TRBJ1-2; no confident D gene assignment can be made. Sequencing used naive CD4+ T cells sorted from blood. Reading the label with the study, this specimen's cell subset or site is: CD45RA+ positively selected. The receptor was derived from a woman aged 30 to 39 in good health. The CDR3 in this case is CASSETDNYGYTF. The DNA sequence is TGTGCCAGCAGTGAAACCGACAACTATGGCTACACCTTC.